This T cell receptor (beta chain) was sequenced for a study of T cells in Graves' hyperthyroidism and ophthalmopathy. Study summary: Initial diagnosis, before any treatment, was when peripheral blood was collected. Broader study findings: Median prediction lead before ophthalmopathy onset was six to eight months with the model. Blood also held most thyroid clonotypes expanded beyond 0.001.

PBMCs were obtained from about 10 ml fresh peripheral blood. The source material, RNA transcripts, was used to amplify TCR beta CDR3 regions. The HTBI set primed first-round TCR CDR3 RT-PCR. TCRdb processed the multiplex PCR reads anew with MiXCR; each CDR3 protein has one entry. The sample has fewer than 450,000 distinct CDR3 sequences; 13% to 15% are singletons. This CDR3 contains 15 residues. Losses at the gene ends were 6 bases for V and 6 bases for J; bases not matched to a gene: 10. About this clonotype itself: Its target is not known.

This clonotype was sampled from a woman aged 60-75 years with Graves' ophthalmopathy. Sequencing was carried out using blood. The chain couples TRBV12-3 or TRBV12-4 to TRBJ1-5; 8 nucleotides match TRBD1. The CDR3 DNA reads as TGTGCCAGCAGACCCCAGGACAGGGTCGGTCAGCCCCAGCATTTT. This translates into CASRPQDRVGQPQHF.